This T cell receptor (beta chain) was sequenced during a study of T cell clonality in common variable immunodeficiency. TCRdb keeps only in-frame clones here, not all; method: immunoSEQ multiplex PCR. The repertoire consists of about 42,000 clones, none detected only once. Whole-study results and caveats: Patient heterogeneity in the CVID cohort limited correlations between repertoire features and clinical complications. Reportedly, TCR beta sequences from common variable immunodeficiency showed fewer deletions and N-nucleotide insertions.

The V gene end was trimmed by 0 bases and the J gene end by 0 bases; junction bases not matched to a gene: 11. CDR1 GTSNPN and CDR2 SVGIG come from the germline V gene (reference sequence). The length of the CDR3 is 18 residues. Note on this clone: What it recognizes is unknown. The CDR3 extends 3 residues past the end of the read, so its final part is completed from the germline J gene.

This rearrangement joins TRBV30 to TRBJ1-3, with TRBD1 matching 7 bases. This clonotype was obtained from a person between 18 and 75 years old in good health. What was sequenced was peripheral blood mononuclear cells. CDR3 DNA, as far as it was read: TGTGCCTGGAGTGTGCGGGGGGCGCAGGGGGTCTCTGGAAACACC. It specifies CAWSVRGAQGVSGNT. The CDR3 in its entirety is CAWSVRGAQGVSGNTIYF.